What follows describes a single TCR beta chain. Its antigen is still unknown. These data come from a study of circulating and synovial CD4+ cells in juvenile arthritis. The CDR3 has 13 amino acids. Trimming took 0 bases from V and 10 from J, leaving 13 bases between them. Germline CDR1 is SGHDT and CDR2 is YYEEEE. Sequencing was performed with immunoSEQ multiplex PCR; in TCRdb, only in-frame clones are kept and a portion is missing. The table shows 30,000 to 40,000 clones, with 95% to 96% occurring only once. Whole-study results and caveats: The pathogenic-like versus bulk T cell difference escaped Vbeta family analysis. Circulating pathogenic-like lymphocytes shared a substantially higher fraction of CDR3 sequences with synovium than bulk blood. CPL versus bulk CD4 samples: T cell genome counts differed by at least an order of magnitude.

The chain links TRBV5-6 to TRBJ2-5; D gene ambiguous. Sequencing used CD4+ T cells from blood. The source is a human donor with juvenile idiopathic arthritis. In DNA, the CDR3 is TGTGCCAGCAGCTTGGACCCAAGAGAGCGCCAGTACTTC. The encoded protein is CASSLDPRERQYF.